This T cell receptor (beta chain) stems from a study of beta chain features in type 1 diabetes. cDNA synthesis used the whole RNA isolate, giving expressed TCRB sequences. Using immunoSEQ multiplex PCR, the repertoire was profiled, and TCRdb retains in-frame clones only, with some absent. This sample has just over 600,000 clones; around 15% occur once, and the top ten carry about 0.086%. Germline V lookup: CDR1 ENHRY, CDR2 SYGVKD. Unmatched junction bases numbered 6, after V lost 3 bases and J lost 4 bases. CDR3 length: 14 residues. This receptor was obtained from a young man in good health. The chain couples TRBV10-3 to TRBJ2-7, with TRBD1 matching 7 bases. The sequenced sample consisted of naive CD4+ T cells from blood. CDR3 bases: TGTGCCATCAGTGACCTAGACAGGGCTTACGAGCAGTACTTC. Residues: CAISDLDRAYEQYF.